This T cell receptor beta chain was sequenced in a study of T-cell memory formation after mild COVID-19. The study, taken as a whole, reports: Contracting clones from day 15 to 85 showed balanced CD4/CD8; later expanders favored CD4+. Contracting CD4+ clones were located mainly in CM and EM, and CD8+ clones in EMRA. The finding that pre-infection memory included some responding clones suggested that cross-reactive memory joined.

Regarding this clonotype: Its antigen is undetermined.

V lost 6 bases to trimming and J lost 8 bases, with 19 bases between them. CDR3 length equals 14 residues. 5'RACE with constant-segment primers yielded barcoded, UMI-tagged TCR alpha and TCR beta cDNA libraries. TCRdb itself ran the 5' RACE reads through MiXCR, one entry per CDR3 protein. The sample has about half a million distinct CDR3 sequences; roughly 20% are singletons. Specimen: PBMCs or a T cell subset sorted from them (not recorded which). This chain uses TRBV12-3 or TRBV12-4 with TRBJ1-1; a possible D gene is TRBD1 (6 bases). The receptor's source is an adult woman who had mild COVID-19 (a few samples of this study predate the infection). Cell type and time point are not known. The CDR3 bases are TGTGCCAGCAGACTACAGACAGGATTTACAGAAGCTTTCTTT. It translates to CASRLQTGFTEAFF.